These 20 T cell receptor beta chains originate from one sample sequenced in a study of beta chain features in type 1 diabetes. Study results and caveats: Type 1 diabetes patients had moderately but significantly shorter TCRB CDR3s in all four CD4+ subsets.

cDNA synthesis used the whole RNA isolate, giving expressed TCRB sequences. The assay was immunoSEQ multiplex PCR, and TCRdb's table has in-frame clones only and misses some. The sample carries hundreds of thousands of clones, around 15% recorded once. No antigens are known for them. The sequencing input was naive CD4+ T cells from blood. Source of these receptors: a man aged 18 to 30 with type 1 diabetes.

V usage is TRBV7-3 and J usage is TRBJ1-1; 11 bases are shared with TRBD1. The V gene's germline CDR1 is SGHTA and CDR2 FQGTGA. Germline trimming cut 5 bases from V and 3 bases from J; bases unmatched to any gene: 8. The CDR3 extends over 16 amino acids. The CDR3 DNA follows: TGTGCCAGCAGCACTGAACCGGGACAGGGGGACACTGAAGCTTTCTTT. Translated, it gives CASSTEPGQGDTEAFF.

J is TRBJ1-1 and V is TRBV7-8; tentatively, D is TRBD1 (6 bases). Trimming took 7 bases from V and 2 from J, leaving 14 bases between them. From germline, CDR1 is SGHVS and CDR2 FQNEAQ. The CDR3 totals 14 residues. CDR3 residues: CASNQGRKNTEAFF. CDR3 bases: TGTGCCAGCAACCAGGGGCGGAAAAACACTGAAGCTTTCTTT.

The sample holds a few counts of this clone. The chain joins TRBV7-2 to TRBJ2-5; the match to TRBD1 covers 8 bases. CDR1 SGHTA and CDR2 FQGNSA come from the germline V gene. The length of the CDR3 is 16 residues. J gave up 5 bases and V 4 bases, and 12 bases lay outside the gene matches. This CDR3 reads CASSSRSRGQRETQYF. The CDR3 region has the DNA TGTGCCAGCAGCTCCAGGTCCAGGGGGCAGAGGGAGACCCAGTACTTC.

The chain joins TRBV4-2 to TRBJ2-3, with D possibly matching TRBD1 (6 bases). This CDR3 is 18 amino acids long. With 1 base removed from V and 5 bases from J, the gap between germline ends came to 22 bases. Germline CDR1 and CDR2: LGHNA and YNFKEQ. CDR3 in DNA: TGTGCCAGCAGCCAAGTCTTGGTCGGGGCAGGGGTTAAAGATACGCAGTATTTT. Protein product: CASSQVLVGAGVKDTQYF.

The chain carries TRBV19 and TRBJ1-1; D ambiguous. CDR1 LNHDA and CDR2 SQIVND come from the germline V gene (reference sequence). This CDR3 has 13 amino acids. V lost 6 bases, J lost 2 bases, and 10 bases lay in between. The CDR3 bases are TGTGCCAGTAGACAGACTAGCAACACTGAAGCTTTCTTT. This gives the protein CASRQTSNTEAFF. The full variable domain, completed using reference TRBV19 and TRBJ1-1, is DGGITQSPKYLFRKEGQNVTLSCEQNLNHDAMYWYRQDPGQGLRLIYYSQIVNDFQKGDIAEGYSVSREKKESFPLTVTSAQKNPTAFYLCASRQTSNTEAFFGQGTRLTVV.

Only a few counts were recorded for this clone. The chain is built from TRBV5-4 and TRBJ1-4, with 7 bases lining up with TRBD1. This CDR3 is built from 17 residues. The V segment lost 3 bases and the J segment 0 bases; nucleotides outside the gene matches: 8. Germline assignment: CDR1 SGHNT and CDR2 YYREEE (reference sequence). The CDR3 bases are TGTGCCAGCAGCTCGACCCCCAGGGGGGCAACTAATGAAAAACTGTTTTTT. Translating gives CASSSTPRGATNEKLFF. Full variable domain (missing parts from reference TRBV5-4 and TRBJ1-4): ETGVTQSPTHLIKTRGQQVTLRCSSQSGHNTVSWYQQALGQGPQFIFQYYREEENGRGNFPPRFSGLQFPNYSSELNVNALELDDSALYLCASSSTPRGATNEKLFFGSGTQLSVL.

The chain links TRBV29-1 to TRBJ2-1; 14 bases are shared with TRBD2. Germline-derived CDR1 and CDR2 are SQVTM and ANQGSEA. The CDR3 covers 19 residues. V lost 8 bases and J lost 0; bases outside the gene matches: 15. The CDR3 DNA sequence: TGCAGCTGGGGCAGAGGGACTAGCGGGGGACAAAGCTCCTACAATGAGCAGTTCTTC. Encoded protein: CSWGRGTSGGQSSYNEQFF.

The sample holds a few counts of this clone. The chain has TRBV13 and TRBJ2-3; 9 positions match TRBD2. J was trimmed by 0 bases and V by 2 bases; bases with no gene match: 3. The CDR3 sequence is 16 residues long. The germline V gene has CDR1 PRHDT and CDR2 FYEKMQ (reference sequence). This CDR3 reads CASSLRLAGSTDTQYF. The CDR3, as DNA: TGTGCCAGCAGCTTAAGGCTAGCGGGGAGCACAGATACGCAGTATTTT.

Comments on this clone: The sample has other DNA sequences that encode this CDR3 too. The chain recombines TRBV30 with TRBJ1-5; TRBD1 is a possible D gene (5 bases). The length of the CDR3 is 13 residues. Deletions cut 0 bases from V and 7 bases from J, with 10 bases between. Germline CDR1 is GTSNPN and CDR2 is SVGIG (reference sequence). In DNA form, the CDR3 reads TGTGCCTGGAGTGTGGGGCTGGGGCAGCCCCAGCATTTT. This translates into CAWSVGLGQPQHF.

The CDR3 here is CASSFTSGADTQYF. CDR3 DNA: TGTGCCAGCAGTTTCACCAGCGGGGCAGATACGCAGTATTTT. V usage is TRBV27 and J usage is TRBJ2-3; 7 bases agree with TRBD2. Germline values: CDR1 MNHEY, CDR2 SMNVEV (reference sequence). The CDR3 runs to 14 residues. Germline trimming cut 3 bases from V and 4 bases from J; bases unmatched to any gene: 4.

This clone has more than one count but fewer than ten. The V call is TRBV29-1, the J call TRBJ1-1; the D is unclear. The germline V gene has CDR1 SQVTM and CDR2 ANQGSEA. The CDR3 contains 13 residues. The V end was cut by 6 bases, the J end by 3 bases, with 14 bases between. As DNA, the CDR3 is TGCAGCGTGAGGGCGTCTTTGGACACTGAAGCTTTCTTT. Protein product: CSVRASLDTEAFF. The full variable domain, completed using reference TRBV29-1 and TRBJ1-1, is SAVISQKPSRDICQRGTSLTIQCQVDSQVTMMFWYRQQPGQSLTLIATANQGSEATYESGFVIDKFPISRPNLTFSTLTVSNMSPEDSSIYLCSVRASLDTEAFFGQGTRLTVV.

The CDR3 nucleotides read TGTGCCAGCAGTGTAACTGGACAGCCCCAGCATTTT. This encodes CASSVTGQPQHF. The genes are TRBV2 and TRBJ1-5; the D is unclear. CDR3 length equals 12 residues. Germline CDR1 is SNHLY and CDR2 is FYNNEI. V was trimmed by 4 bases and J by 7 bases, leaving 8 bases between them.

This clone was seen once. The V and J genes are TRBV14 and TRBJ2-5; unclear D gene. The J call is uncertain, as TRBJ2-7 better fits the DNA end. This CDR3 region has 14 residues. The germline V gene encodes CDR1 SGHDN and CDR2 FVKESK. The CDR3 DNA is TGTGCCAGCAGCCCTCGGAGAGGTGCCTACGAGCAGTACTTC. This gives the protein CASSPRRGAYEQYF.

This clone has only a few counts. This chain uses TRBV11-2 with TRBJ2-3; D possibly matches TRBD1 or TRBD2 (5 bases each). The CDR3 consists of 14 residues. Germline CDR1 and CDR2: SGHAT and FQNNGV. V was trimmed by 1 base and J by 6 bases, leaving 11 bases between them. In DNA, the CDR3 is TGTGCCAGCAGCTTAGGGGGGTATCCGGATACGCAGTATTTT. Amino acid sequence: CASSLGGYPDTQYF.

This clone showed up just a few times. V gene TRBV4-1 combines with J gene TRBJ2-1; possibly TRBD1 or TRBD2 for D (5 bases each). The germline CDR1 and CDR2 sequences are MGHRA and YSYEKL. The V end was cut by 4 bases, the J end by 10 bases, with 14 bases between. The CDR3 spans 13 residues. CDR3 sequence reads: CASSPSGPGEQFF. The CDR3 nucleotides are TGCGCCAGCAGCCCTTCGGGGCCTGGGGAGCAGTTCTTC.

This rearrangement joins TRBV29-1 to TRBJ1-5, with 8 nucleotides matching TRBD1. This CDR3 is built from 13 residues. The trim removed 4 bases at V and 5 bases at J, leaving 4 bases unmatched. CDR1 and CDR2 (germline): SQVTM, ANQGSEA. The CDR3 is CSVGQGPDQPQHF. For the CDR3, the DNA is TGCAGCGTTGGACAGGGGCCCGATCAGCCCCAGCATTTT.

This clone showed up just a few times. V gene TRBV23-1 combines with J gene TRBJ2-7; 8 bases are shared with TRBD1. TRBV23-1 is an ORF, and what it does is uncertain. This CDR3 comprises 13 residues. The trim removed 4 bases at V and 5 bases at J, leaving 4 bases unmatched. The CDR3 bases are TGCGCCAGCAGTCTTGGACAGGGACACGAGCAGTACTTC. Its translation is CASSLGQGHEQYF.

The chain couples TRBV5-6 to TRBJ2-7, with a tentative D call TRBD1 (5 bases). The length of the CDR3 is 13 residues. V gave up 2 bases and J gave up 3 bases, with 9 bases separating them. Looked up from germline, CDR1 is SGHDT and CDR2 is YYEEEE. The CDR3 coding sequence is TGTGCCAGCAGCTTTCGCCAGGGCTACGAGCAGTACTTC. This codes for CASSFRQGYEQYF.

The gene calls are TRBV18 and TRBJ1-1; possible D gene TRBD1, 5 bases. The CDR3 has 15 amino acids. Between the trimmed V and J ends, which lost 5 bases and 4 bases, there was a span of 17 bases. CDR1 KGHSH and CDR2 LQKENI come from the germline V gene. The CDR3, as DNA: TGTGCCAGCTCAGCTCGGGACGCGTCTTTCACTGAAGCTTTCTTT. Its translation is CASSARDASFTEAFF.

In DNA, the CDR3 is TGTGCCAGCAGCGGCGGGACACCCGGGGAGACCCAGTACTTC. Amino acids: CASSGGTPGETQYF. The J gene is TRBJ2-5, the V gene TRBV5-6; perhaps D is TRBD1 or TRBD2 (6 bases each). The CDR3 is 14 amino acids. With 4 bases removed from V and 5 bases from J, the gap between germline ends came to 15 bases. CDR1 is SGHDT and CDR2 is YYEEEE in the germline V gene.